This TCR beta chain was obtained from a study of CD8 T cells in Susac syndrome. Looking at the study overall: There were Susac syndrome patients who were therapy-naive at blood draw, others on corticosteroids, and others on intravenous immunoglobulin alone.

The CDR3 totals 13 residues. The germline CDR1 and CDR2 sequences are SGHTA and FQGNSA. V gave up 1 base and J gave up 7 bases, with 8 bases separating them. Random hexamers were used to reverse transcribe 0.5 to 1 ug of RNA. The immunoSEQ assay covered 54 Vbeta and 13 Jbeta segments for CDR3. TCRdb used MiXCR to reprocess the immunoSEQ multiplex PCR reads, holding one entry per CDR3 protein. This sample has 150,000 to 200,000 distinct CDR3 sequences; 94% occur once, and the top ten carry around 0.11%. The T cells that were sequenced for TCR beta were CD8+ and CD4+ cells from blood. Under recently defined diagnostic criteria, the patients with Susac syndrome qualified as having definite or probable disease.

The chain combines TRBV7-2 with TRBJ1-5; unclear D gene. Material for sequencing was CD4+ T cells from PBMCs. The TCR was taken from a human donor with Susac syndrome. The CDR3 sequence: CASSLEAQQPQHF. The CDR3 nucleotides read TGTGCCAGCAGCTTAGAGGCGCAGCAGCCCCAGCATTTT.